The 5 T cell receptor beta chains reported below all come from one sample, sequenced in a study of T cell clonality in common variable immunodeficiency. Broader study findings: In common variable immunodeficiency, TCR beta chains reportedly carried fewer deletions and N-nucleotide insertions.

Sequencing was performed with immunoSEQ multiplex PCR; in TCRdb, only in-frame clones are kept and a portion is missing. This sample comprises some 16,000 clones, none seen once only. No antigen has been identified for these receptors. The source material was peripheral blood mononuclear cells. The receptors were gathered from a human donor with common variable immunodeficiency.

Notes on this clone: The read ends 3 residues shy of where the CDR3 ends; the end is completed using the germline J gene. The chain carries TRBV19 and TRBJ1-2; no firm D call. Trimming cost V 6 bases and J 4 bases, with 18 bases left between them. The CDR3 totals 15 residues. Germline V lookup: CDR1 LNHDA, CDR2 SQIVND (reference sequence). CDR3 protein: CASRSMAVDSYGYTF. The sequenced CDR3 bases are TGTGCCAGTAGATCAATGGCCGTGGACTCCTATGGC.

This clone was seen a few times. The read is 3 residues too short to cover the CDR3 end, so that end is filled in from the germline J gene. The genes are TRBV19 and TRBJ2-7, with 9 bases that match TRBD1. CDR3 length: 16 residues. CDR1 is LNHDA and CDR2 is SQIVND in the germline V gene (reference sequence). V trimming: 3 bases; J trimming: 6 bases; junction bases outside the gene matches: 12. CDR3 in amino acids: CASSIGEGTGFGEQYF. The CDR3 DNA, read in part, is TGTGCCAGTAGTATTGGTGAAGGGACAGGGTTTGGCGAG. Filled out from reference TRBV19 and TRBJ2-7, the complete variable domain reads DGGITQSPKYLFRKEGQNVTLSCEQNLNHDAMYWYRQDPGQGLRLIYYSQIVNDFQKGDIAEGYSVSREKKESFPLTVTSAQKNPTAFYLCASSIGEGTGFGEQYFGPGTRLTVT.

Points on this clone: The CDR3 end is not reached by the read, which stops 3 residues before it; the germline J gene fills it in. The V gene is TRBV6-2 or TRBV6-3, the J gene TRBJ1-4; 7 nucleotides line up with TRBD1. Germline assignment: CDR1 MNHEY and CDR2 SVGEGT. With V trimmed by 5 bases and J by 8 bases, 11 bases remained unmatched. The CDR3 contains 15 residues. CDR3 amino acids: CASSRRDSVSEKLFF. The CDR3 DNA, read in part, is TGTGCCAGCAGTAGACGGGACAGTGTATCAGAAAAA.

Only a few counts were recorded for this clone. The read comes to an end 3 residues before the CDR3 does, leaving the germline J gene to fill in the end. This sequence joins TRBV18 and TRBJ2-5; TRBD1 matches 10 bases. The CDR3 has 15 residues. Germline V lookup: CDR1 KGHSH, CDR2 LQKENI. The V segment lost 6 bases and the J segment 1 base; nucleotides outside the gene matches: 5. The CDR3 loop reads CASSQDRGTQETQYF. The sequenced CDR3 bases are TGTGCCAGCTCTCAGGACAGGGGGACCCAAGAGACC.

Many counts were recorded for this clone. Read sequence stops 3 residues before the CDR3 end, and the germline J gene provides the missing end. The gene calls are TRBV7-9 and TRBJ1-6; D perhaps matches TRBD1 (6 bases). CDR1 is SEHNR and CDR2 is FQNEAQ in the germline V gene (reference sequence). The CDR3 extends over 14 amino acids. Trimming pared 2 bases from V and 9 bases from J, leaving 11 bases between. CDR3 amino acids: CASSLHRAGSPLHF. The sequenced part of the CDR3 DNA is TGTGCCAGCAGCTTACACAGGGCGGGTTCACCC. Using reference TRBV7-9 and TRBJ1-6 for the parts outside the CDR3, the full variable domain is DTGVSQNPRHKITKRGQNVTFRCDPISEHNRLYWYRQTLGQGPEFLTYFQNEAQLEKSRLLSDRFSAERPKGSFSTLEIQRTEQGDSAMYLCASSLHRAGSPLHFGNGTRLTVT.